This T cell receptor (beta chain) emerged from a study of blood T cell repertoires in COVID-19. Study at large: Samples taken during acute and convalescent COVID-19 were collected in the United States, Italy and Spain.

The method was immunoSEQ multiplex PCR; TCRdb's version includes in-frame clones alone and lacks a portion of them. Of 250,000 to 300,000 clones listed, 85% to 90% were seen once; the top ten hold about 5%. The CDR3 loop spans 15 amino acids. Germline V lookup: CDR1 LNHDA, CDR2 SQIVND (reference sequence). V gave up 7 bases and J gave up 0 bases; unmatched junction bases: 8. This clonotype originated in a man between 40 and 49 years old with acute or convalescent COVID-19. Sequencing was carried out using peripheral blood. J is TRBJ1-1 and V is TRBV19; 7 bases map to TRBD1. The CDR3 coding sequence is TGTGCCAGTACCGAATACGGGACAGTGAACACTGAAGCTTTCTTT. Translation: CASTEYGTVNTEAFF.